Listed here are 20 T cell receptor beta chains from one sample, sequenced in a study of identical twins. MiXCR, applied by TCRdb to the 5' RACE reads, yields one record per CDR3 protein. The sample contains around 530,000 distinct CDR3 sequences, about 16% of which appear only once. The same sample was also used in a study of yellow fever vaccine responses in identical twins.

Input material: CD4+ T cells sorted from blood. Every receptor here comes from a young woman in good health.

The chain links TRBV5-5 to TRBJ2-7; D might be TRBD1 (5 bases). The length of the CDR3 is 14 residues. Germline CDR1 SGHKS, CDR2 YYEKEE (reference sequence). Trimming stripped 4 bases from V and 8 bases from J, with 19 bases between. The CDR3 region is CASSDRLQSAKQYV. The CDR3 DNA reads TGTGCCAGCAGCGACAGATTACAGTCGGCTAAGCAGTACGTC.

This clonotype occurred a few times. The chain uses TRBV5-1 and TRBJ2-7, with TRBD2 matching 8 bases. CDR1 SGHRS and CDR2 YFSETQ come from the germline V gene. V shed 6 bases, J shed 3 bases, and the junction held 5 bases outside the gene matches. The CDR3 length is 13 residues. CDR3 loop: CASTGSGGYEQYF. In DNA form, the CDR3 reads TGCGCCAGCACGGGGAGCGGGGGCTACGAGCAGTACTTC.

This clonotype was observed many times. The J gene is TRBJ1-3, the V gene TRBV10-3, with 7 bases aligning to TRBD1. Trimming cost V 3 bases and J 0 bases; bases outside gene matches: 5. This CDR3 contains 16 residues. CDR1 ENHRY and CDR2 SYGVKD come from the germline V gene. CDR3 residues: CAISDPTGPSGNTIYF. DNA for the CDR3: TGTGCCATCAGTGATCCGACAGGGCCCTCTGGAAACACCATATATTTT.

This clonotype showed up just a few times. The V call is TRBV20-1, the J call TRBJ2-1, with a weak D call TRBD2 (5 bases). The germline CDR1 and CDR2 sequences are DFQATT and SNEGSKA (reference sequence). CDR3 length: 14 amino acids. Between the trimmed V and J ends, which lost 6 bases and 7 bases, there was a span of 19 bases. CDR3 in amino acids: CSAPKLLGRNEQFF. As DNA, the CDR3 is TGCAGTGCCCCCAAACTACTAGGGAGAAATGAGCAGTTCTTC.

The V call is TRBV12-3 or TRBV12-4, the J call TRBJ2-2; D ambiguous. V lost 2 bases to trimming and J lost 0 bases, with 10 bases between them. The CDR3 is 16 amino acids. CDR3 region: CASSLWWPTNTGELFF. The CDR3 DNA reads TGTGCCAGCAGTTTATGGTGGCCTACGAACACCGGGGAGCTGTTTTTT.

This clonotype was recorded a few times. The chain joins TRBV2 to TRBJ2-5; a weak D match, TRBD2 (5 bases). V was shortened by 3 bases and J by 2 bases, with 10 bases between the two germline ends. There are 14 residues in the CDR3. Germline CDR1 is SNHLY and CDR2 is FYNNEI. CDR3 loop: CASSDRRQQETQYF. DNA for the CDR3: TGTGCCAGCAGTGATAGGAGGCAGCAAGAGACCCAGTACTTC.

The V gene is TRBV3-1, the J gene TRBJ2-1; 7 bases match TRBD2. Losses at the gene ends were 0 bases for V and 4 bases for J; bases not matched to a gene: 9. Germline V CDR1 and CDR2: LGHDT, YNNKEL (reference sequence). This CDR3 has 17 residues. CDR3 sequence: CASSQEMGRGVYNEQFF. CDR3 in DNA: TGTGCCAGCAGCCAAGAGATGGGACGGGGGGTGTACAATGAGCAGTTCTTC.

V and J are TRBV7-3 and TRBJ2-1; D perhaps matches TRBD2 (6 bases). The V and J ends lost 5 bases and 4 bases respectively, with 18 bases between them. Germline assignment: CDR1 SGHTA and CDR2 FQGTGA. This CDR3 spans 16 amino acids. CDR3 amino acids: CASSPAGGGRYNEQFF. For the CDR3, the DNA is TGTGCCAGCAGCCCCGCTGGGGGTGGGAGGTACAATGAGCAGTTCTTC. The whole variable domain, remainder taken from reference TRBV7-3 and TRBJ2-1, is GAGVSQTPSNKVTEKGKYVELRCDPISGHTALYWYRQSLGQGPEFLIYFQGTGAADDSGLPNDRFFAVRPEGSVSTLKIQRTERGDSAVYLCASSPAGGGRYNEQFFGPGTRLTVL.

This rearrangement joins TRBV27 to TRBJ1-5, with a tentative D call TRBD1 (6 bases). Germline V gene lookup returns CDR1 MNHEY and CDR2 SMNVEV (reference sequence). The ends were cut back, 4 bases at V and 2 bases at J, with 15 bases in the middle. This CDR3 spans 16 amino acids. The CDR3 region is CASSSQGWMGNQPQHF. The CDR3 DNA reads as TGTGCCAGCAGTTCGCAGGGGTGGATGGGCAATCAGCCCCAGCATTTT.

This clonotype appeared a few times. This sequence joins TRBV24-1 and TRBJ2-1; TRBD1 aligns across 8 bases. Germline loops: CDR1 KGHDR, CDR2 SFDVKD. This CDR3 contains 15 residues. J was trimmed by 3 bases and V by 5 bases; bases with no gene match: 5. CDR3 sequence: CATSVGTGVYNEQFF. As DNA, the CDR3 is TGTGCCACCAGTGTGGGGACAGGAGTCTACAATGAGCAGTTCTTC.

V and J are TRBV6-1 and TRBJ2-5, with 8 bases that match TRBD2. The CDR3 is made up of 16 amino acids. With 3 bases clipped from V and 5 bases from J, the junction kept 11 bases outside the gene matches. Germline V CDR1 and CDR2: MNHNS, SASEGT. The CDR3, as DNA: TGTGCCAGCAGTGAGGGTACTAGCGGTCCCAGGGAGACCCAGTACTTC. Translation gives CASSEGTSGPRETQYF.

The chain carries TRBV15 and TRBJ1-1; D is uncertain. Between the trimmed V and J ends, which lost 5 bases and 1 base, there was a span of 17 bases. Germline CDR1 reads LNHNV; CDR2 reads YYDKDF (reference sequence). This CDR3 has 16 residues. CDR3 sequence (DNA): TGTGCCACCAGCGAGGACCACCGGACGGAGAACACTGAAGCTTTCTTT. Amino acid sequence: CATSEDHRTENTEAFF.

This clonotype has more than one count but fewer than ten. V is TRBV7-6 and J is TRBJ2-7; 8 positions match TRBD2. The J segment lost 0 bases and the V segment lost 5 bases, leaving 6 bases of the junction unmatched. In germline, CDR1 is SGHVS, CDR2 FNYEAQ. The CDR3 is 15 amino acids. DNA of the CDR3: TGTGCCAGCAGCAAAACTAGCGGAAGCTCCTACGAGCAGTACTTC. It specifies CASSKTSGSSYEQYF.

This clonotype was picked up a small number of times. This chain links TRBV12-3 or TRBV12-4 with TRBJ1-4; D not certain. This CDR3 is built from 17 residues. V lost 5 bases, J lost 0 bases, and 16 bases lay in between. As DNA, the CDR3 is TGTGCCAGCAGTCCGGACGGAGCCTCCGCAACTAATGAAAAACTGTTTTTT. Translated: CASSPDGASATNEKLFF.

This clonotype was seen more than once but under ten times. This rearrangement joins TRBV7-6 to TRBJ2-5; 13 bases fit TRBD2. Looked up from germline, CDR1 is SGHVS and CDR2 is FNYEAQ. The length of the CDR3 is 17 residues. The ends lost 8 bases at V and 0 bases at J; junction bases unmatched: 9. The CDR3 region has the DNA TGTGCCAGCGAGACTAGCGGGAGGACTCTGTACCAAGAGACCCAGTACTTC. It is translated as CASETSGRTLYQETQYF.

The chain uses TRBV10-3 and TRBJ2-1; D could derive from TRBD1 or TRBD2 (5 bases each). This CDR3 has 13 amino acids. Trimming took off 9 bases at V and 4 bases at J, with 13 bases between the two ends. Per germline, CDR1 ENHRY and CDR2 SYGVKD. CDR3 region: CAMRGETYNEQFF. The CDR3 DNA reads TGTGCCATGAGGGGTGAGACATACAATGAGCAGTTCTTC.

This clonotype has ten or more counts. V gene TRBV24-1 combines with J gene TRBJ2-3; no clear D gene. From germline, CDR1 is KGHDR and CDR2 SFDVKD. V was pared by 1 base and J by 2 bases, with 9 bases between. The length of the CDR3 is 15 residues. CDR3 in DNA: TGTGCCACCAGTGATTTCACGGCATACACAGATACGCAGTATTTT. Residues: CATSDFTAYTDTQYF.

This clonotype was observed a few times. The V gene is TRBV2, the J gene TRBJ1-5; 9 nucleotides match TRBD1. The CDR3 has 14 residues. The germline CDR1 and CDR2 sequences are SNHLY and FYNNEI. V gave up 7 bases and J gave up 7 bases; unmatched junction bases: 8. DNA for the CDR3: TGTGCCAGCACCGAGGACAGGGGAGGACAGCCCCAGCATTTT. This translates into CASTEDRGGQPQHF.

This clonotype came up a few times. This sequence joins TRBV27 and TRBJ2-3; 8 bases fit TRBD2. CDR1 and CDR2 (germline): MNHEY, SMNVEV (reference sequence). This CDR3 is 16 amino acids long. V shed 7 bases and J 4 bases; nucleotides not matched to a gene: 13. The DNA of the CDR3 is TGTGCCAGCACCCCCGCACCCGGGACTAGTCCAGATACGCAGTATTTT. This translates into CASTPAPGTSPDTQYF.

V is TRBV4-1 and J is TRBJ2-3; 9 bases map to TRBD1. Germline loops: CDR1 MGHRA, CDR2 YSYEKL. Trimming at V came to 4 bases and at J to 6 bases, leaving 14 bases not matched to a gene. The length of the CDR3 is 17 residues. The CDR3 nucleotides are TGCGCCAGCAGCCGCCGGGACGGGACAGGGTTGTCGGATACGCAGTATTTT. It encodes CASSRRDGTGLSDTQYF.